The 5 T cell receptor beta chains reported below all come from one sample, sequenced in a study of neoadjuvant anti-PD-1 for oral cavity cancer. The protocol was immunoSEQ multiplex PCR, while the TCRdb copy is restricted to in-frame clones and leaves out a portion. The sample shows roughly 67,000 clones, 80% to 90% of them seen only once. This specimen consisted of PBMCs, obtained before nivolumab (anti-PD-1) treatment. Source of these receptors: a person aged 35-79 years with oral cavity squamous cell carcinoma.

The chain has TRBV5-1 and TRBJ1-4; 7 bases are a match to TRBD1. V gave up 5 bases and J gave up 4 bases; unmatched junction bases: 5. The CDR3 totals 14 residues. The germline gives CDR1 SGHRS, CDR2 YFSETQ. The CDR3 DNA reads TGCGCCAGCAGGGAGGGACAGATTAATGAAAAACTGTTTTTT. This sequence encodes CASREGQINEKLFF.

This chain joins TRBV29-1 and TRBJ2-2; tentatively, D is TRBD1 or TRBD2 (5 bases each). The CDR3 consists of 15 residues. Germline V gives CDR1 SQVTM, CDR2 ANQGSEA. V lost 0 bases and J lost 4, with 12 bases in between. The CDR3 is CSVEERGFVTGELFF. The CDR3 bases are TGCAGCGTTGAAGAGAGGGGTTTCGTCACCGGGGAGCTGTTTTTT.

The chain is built from TRBV7-8 and TRBJ1-1, with 7 bases lining up with TRBD1. Looked up from germline, CDR1 is SGHVS and CDR2 is FQNEAQ. V shed 4 bases, J shed 0 bases, and the junction held 14 bases outside the gene matches. The CDR3 loop spans 18 amino acids. The CDR3 DNA reads TGTGCCAGCAGCTCCGGCCGCCTTATACAGGGGCTGAACACTGAAGCTTTCTTT. The encoded protein is CASSSGRLIQGLNTEAFF. The full variable domain, its missing parts supplied by reference TRBV7-8 and TRBJ1-1, is GAGVSQSPRYKVAKRGQDVALRCDPISGHVSLFWYQQALGQGPEFLTYFQNEAQLDKSGLPSDRFFAERPEGSVSTLKIQRTQQEDSAVYLCASSSGRLIQGLNTEAFFGQGTRLTVV.

V is TRBV29-1 and J is TRBJ1-1; D remains ambiguous. CDR1 is SQVTM and CDR2 is ANQGSEA in the germline V gene. There are 10 residues in the CDR3. V was pared by 5 bases and J by 3 bases, with 4 bases between. The DNA for the CDR3 is TGCAGCGTTCGGGACACTGAAGCTTTCTTT. The encoded protein is CSVRDTEAFF.

This rearrangement joins TRBV5-4 to TRBJ1-2, with unresolved D. CDR1 and CDR2 (germline): SGHNT, YYREEE (reference sequence). The CDR3 consists of 13 residues. V was shortened by 2 bases and J by 2 bases, with 7 bases between the two germline ends. The CDR3 DNA is TGTGCCAGCAGCTTTCTGGAAAACTATGGCTACACCTTC. It yields the protein CASSFLENYGYTF. Full variable domain (outside the CDR3, taken from reference TRBV5-4 and TRBJ1-2): ETGVTQSPTHLIKTRGQQVTLRCSSQSGHNTVSWYQQALGQGPQFIFQYYREEENGRGNFPPRFSGLQFPNYSSELNVNALELDDSALYLCASSFLENYGYTFGSGTRLTVV.